This entry concerns a single T cell receptor beta chain. Treatment noted: roughly 20 received Ad26.COV2.S at low or high dose, single or two shots; 5 received placebo; per-sample allocation not given. Repertoires come from day 63 after the first vaccine or placebo injection. The entry originates in a study of Ad26.COV2.S vaccination and SARS-CoV-2 variants. Germline-derived CDR1 and CDR2 are SNHLY and FYNNEI. The trim removed 6 bases at V and 5 bases at J, leaving 2 bases unmatched. There are 14 residues in the CDR3. Some clones are missing from TCRdb's copy, which holds only in-frame ones; the method was immunoSEQ multiplex PCR. Of around 370,000 clones in the sample, around 83% were seen once.

This TCR was recovered from a person aged 18 to 59 who received the Ad26.COV2.S COVID-19 vaccine or a placebo. The chain has TRBV2 and TRBJ2-5; 14 bases map to TRBD2. The sample consisted of peripheral blood, taken in a trial of Ad26.COV2.S vaccine versus placebo. The CDR3 region is CASRRLAGGETQYF. Written as DNA, the CDR3 is TGTGCCAGCAGACGACTAGCGGGGGGGGAGACCCAGTACTTC.